This T cell receptor beta chain was profiled in a study of early stage breast cancer tumors. General observations from the study: Commonly generated sequences made up most enriched TCRB sequences shared between patients.

This CDR3 is 14 amino acids long. With 0 bases removed from V and 3 bases from J, the gap between germline ends came to 6 bases. Germline lookup yields CDR1 SGHRS and CDR2 YFSETQ. Profiling relied on immunoSEQ multiplex PCR, and the TCRdb table lists in-frame clones only, not all of them. This table holds over 40,000 clones, roughly 78% found once. This clone was detected once. The antigen remains undetermined. Input material: blood. The clonotype comes from a person in their 40s with breast cancer. This rearrangement joins TRBV5-1 to TRBJ1-4, with D unclear. CDR3 sequence: CASSLAQSNEKLFF. The DNA for the CDR3 is TGCGCCAGCAGCTTGGCACAGTCTAATGAAAAACTGTTTTTT.